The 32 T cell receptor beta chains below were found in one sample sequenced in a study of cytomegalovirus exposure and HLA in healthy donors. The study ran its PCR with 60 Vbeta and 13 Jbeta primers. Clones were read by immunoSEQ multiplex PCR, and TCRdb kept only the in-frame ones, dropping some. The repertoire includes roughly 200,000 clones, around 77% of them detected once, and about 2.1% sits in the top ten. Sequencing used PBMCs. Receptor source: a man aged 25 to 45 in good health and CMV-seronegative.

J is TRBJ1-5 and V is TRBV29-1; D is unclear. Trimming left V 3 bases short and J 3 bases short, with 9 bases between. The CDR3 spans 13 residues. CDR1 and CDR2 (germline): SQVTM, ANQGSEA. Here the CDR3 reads CSVDRGVNQPQHF. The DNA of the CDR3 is TGCAGCGTTGATCGCGGCGTCAATCAGCCCCAGCATTTT. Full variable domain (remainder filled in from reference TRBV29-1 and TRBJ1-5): SAVISQKPSRDICQRGTSLTIQCQVDSQVTMMFWYRQQPGQSLTLIATANQGSEATYESGFVIDKFPISRPNLTFSTLTVSNMSPEDSSIYLCSVDRGVNQPQHFGDGTRLSIL.

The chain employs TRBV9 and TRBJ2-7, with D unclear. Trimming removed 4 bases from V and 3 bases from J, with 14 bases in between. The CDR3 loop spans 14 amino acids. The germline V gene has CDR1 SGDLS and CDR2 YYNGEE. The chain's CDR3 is CASSPSGKDYEQYF. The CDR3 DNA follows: TGTGCCAGCAGCCCCTCGGGTAAGGACTACGAGCAGTACTTC.

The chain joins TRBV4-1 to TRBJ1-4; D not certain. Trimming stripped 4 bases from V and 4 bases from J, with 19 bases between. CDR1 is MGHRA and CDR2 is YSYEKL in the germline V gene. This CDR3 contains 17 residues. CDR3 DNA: TGCGCCAGCAGCCTGACTCCGTGGGTGCAGCTTAATGAAAAACTGTTTTTT. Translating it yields CASSLTPWVQLNEKLFF.

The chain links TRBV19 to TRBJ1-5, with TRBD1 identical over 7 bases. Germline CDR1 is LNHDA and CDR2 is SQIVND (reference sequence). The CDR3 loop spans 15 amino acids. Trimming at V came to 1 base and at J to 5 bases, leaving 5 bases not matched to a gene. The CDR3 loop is CASSIVARGDQPQHF. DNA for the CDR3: TGTGCCAGTAGTATAGTGGCCAGGGGGGATCAGCCCCAGCATTTT.

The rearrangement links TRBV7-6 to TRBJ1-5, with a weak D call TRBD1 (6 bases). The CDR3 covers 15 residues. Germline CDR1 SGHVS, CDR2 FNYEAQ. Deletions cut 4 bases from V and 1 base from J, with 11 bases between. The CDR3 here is CASSSQGGSNQPQHF. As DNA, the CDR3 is TGTGCCAGCAGCTCACAGGGCGGGAGCAATCAGCCCCAGCATTTT.

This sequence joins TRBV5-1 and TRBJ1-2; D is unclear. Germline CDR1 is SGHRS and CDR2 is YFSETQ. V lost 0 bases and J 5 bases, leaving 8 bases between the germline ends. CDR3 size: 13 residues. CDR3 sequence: CASSLDGEYGYTF. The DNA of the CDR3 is TGCGCCAGCAGCTTGGACGGTGAGTATGGCTACACCTTC.

The CDR3 DNA is TGTGCCAGCAGTTTAGGGCGGGAGGGCTCCTACGAGCAGTACTTC. Translated: CASSLGREGSYEQYF. V is TRBV28 and J is TRBJ2-7; 9 nucleotides match TRBD2. Germline V CDR1 and CDR2: MDHEN, SYDVKM. V lost 2 bases to trimming and J lost 0 bases; unmatched junction nucleotides: 2. The length of the CDR3 is 15 residues.

For the CDR3, the DNA is TGTGCCAGCAGCCAAGTTTCGGCTAGCCCCAATGAGCAGTTCTTC. Translating gives CASSQVSASPNEQFF. The chain couples TRBV4-2 to TRBJ2-1; D is possibly TRBD2 (5 bases). Germline V gene lookup returns CDR1 LGHNA and CDR2 YNFKEQ. The V and J ends lost 1 base and 6 bases respectively, with 13 bases between them. The CDR3 runs 15 residues.

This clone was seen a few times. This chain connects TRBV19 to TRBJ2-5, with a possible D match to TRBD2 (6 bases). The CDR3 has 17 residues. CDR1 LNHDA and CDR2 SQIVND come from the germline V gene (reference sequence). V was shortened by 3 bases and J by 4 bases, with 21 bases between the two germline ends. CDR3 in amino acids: CASSIGLARSLGETQYF. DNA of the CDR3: TGTGCCAGTAGTATTGGGCTAGCGAGATCCCTGGGAGAGACCCAGTACTTC.

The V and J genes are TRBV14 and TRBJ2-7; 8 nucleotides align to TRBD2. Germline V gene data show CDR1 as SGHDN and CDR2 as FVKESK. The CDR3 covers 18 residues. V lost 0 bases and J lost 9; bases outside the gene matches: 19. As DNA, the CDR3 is TGTGCCAGCAGCCAAGAGTTAATTCGGTGGGGACTAGGATATCCGCAGTACTTC. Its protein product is CASSQELIRWGLGYPQYF.

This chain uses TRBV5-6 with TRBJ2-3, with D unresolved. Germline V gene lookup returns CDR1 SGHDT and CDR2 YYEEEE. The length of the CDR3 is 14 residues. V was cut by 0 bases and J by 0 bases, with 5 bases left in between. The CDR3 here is CASSLVSSTDTQYF. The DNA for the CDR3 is TGTGCCAGCAGCTTGGTTTCTAGCACAGATACGCAGTATTTT.

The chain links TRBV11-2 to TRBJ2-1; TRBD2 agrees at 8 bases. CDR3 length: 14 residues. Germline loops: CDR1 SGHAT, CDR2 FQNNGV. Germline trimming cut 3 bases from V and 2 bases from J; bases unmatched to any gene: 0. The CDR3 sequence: CASSLTSAYNEQFF. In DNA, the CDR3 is TGTGCCAGCAGCTTGACTAGCGCCTACAATGAGCAGTTCTTC.

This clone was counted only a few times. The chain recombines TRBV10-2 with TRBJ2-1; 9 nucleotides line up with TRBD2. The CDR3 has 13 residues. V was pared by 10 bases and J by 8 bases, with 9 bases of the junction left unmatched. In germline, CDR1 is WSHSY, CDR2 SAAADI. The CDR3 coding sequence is TGCGCCACCCAACTAGCGGGCGGGTATGAGCAGTTCTTC. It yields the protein CATQLAGGYEQFF.

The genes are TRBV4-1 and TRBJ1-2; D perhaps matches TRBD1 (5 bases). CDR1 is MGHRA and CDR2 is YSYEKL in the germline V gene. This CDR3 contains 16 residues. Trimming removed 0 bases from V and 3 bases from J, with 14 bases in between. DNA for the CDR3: TGCGCCAGCAGCCAAGAGTCTTTTGGAGGGGACTATGGCTACACCTTC. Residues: CASSQESFGGDYGYTF.

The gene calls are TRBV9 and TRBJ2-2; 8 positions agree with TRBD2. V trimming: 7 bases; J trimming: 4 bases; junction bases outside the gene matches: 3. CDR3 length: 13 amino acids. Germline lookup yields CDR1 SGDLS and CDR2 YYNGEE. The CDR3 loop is CASQTSATGELFF. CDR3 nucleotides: TGTGCCAGCCAGACTAGCGCCACCGGGGAGCTGTTTTTT.

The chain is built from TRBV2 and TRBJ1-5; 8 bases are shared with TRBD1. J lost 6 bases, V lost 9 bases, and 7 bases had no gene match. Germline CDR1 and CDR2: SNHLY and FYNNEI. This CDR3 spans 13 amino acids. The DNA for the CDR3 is TGTGCCAGTGGACAGGGTATGAGTCAGCCCCAGCATTTT. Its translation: CASGQGMSQPQHF.

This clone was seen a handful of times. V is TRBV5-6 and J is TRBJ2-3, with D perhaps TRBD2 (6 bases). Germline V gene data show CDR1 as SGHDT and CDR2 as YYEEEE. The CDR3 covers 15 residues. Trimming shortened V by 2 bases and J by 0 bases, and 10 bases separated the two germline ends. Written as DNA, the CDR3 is TGTGCCAGCAGCTTCGGGACTGTCAGCACAGATACGCAGTATTTT. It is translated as CASSFGTVSTDTQYF.

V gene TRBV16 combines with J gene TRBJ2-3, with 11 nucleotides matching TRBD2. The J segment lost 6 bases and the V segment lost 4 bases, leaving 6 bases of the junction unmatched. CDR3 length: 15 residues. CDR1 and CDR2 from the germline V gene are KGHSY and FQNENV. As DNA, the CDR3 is TGTGCCAGCAGCCGACCGACTAGCGGGAAGGATACGCAGTATTTT. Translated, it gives CASSRPTSGKDTQYF.

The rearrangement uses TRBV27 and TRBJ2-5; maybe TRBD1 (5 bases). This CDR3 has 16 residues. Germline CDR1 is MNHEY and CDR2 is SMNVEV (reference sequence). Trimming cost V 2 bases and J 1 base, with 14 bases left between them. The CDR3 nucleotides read TGTGCCAGCAGTTTAGGCAGGGTGAACCCCCAAGAGACCCAGTACTTC. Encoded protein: CASSLGRVNPQETQYF.

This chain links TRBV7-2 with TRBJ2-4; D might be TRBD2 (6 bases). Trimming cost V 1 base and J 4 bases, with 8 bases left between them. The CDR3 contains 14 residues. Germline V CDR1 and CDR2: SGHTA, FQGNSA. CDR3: CASSLVAGKNIQYF. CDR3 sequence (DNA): TGTGCCAGCAGCTTAGTTGCGGGGAAAAACATTCAGTACTTC. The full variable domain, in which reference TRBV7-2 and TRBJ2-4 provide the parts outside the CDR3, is GAGVSQSPSNKVTEKGKDVELRCDPISGHTALYWYRQSLGQGLEFLIYFQGNSAPDKSGLPSDRFSAERTGGSVSTLTIQRTQQEDSAVYLCASSLVAGKNIQYFGAGTRLSVL.

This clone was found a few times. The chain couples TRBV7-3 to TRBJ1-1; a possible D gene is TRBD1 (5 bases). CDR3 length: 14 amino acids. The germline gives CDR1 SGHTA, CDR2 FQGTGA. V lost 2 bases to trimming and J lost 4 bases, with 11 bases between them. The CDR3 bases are TGTGCCAGCAGCTTAGGGGGGGGAATCACTGAAGCTTTCTTT. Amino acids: CASSLGGGITEAFF.

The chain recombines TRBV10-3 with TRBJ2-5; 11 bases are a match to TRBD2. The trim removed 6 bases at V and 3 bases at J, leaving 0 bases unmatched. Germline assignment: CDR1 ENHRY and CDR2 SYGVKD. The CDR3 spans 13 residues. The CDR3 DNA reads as TGTGCCATCAGGACTAGCGGGGAAGAGACCCAGTACTTC. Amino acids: CAIRTSGEETQYF.

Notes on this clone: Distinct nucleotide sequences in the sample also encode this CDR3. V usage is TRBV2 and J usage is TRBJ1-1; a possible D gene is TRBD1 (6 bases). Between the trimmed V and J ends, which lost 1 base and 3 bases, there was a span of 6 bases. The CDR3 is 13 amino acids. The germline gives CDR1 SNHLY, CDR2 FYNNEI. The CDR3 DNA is TGTGCCAGCAGTGAAGACAGGGACACTGAAGCTTTCTTT. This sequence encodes CASSEDRDTEAFF.

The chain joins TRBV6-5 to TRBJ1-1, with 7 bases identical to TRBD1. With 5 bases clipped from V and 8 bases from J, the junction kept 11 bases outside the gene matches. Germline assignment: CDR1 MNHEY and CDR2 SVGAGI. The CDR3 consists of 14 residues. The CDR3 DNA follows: TGTGCCAGCAGTAAGGGGACAGTAAGCTCGGAAGCTTTCTTT. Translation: CASSKGTVSSEAFF.

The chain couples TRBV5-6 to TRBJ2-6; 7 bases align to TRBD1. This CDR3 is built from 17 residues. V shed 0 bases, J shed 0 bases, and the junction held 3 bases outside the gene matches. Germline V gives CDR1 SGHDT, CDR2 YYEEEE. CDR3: CASSLAQGDSGANVLTF. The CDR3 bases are TGTGCCAGCAGCTTGGCCCAGGGGGACTCTGGGGCCAACGTCCTGACTTTC.

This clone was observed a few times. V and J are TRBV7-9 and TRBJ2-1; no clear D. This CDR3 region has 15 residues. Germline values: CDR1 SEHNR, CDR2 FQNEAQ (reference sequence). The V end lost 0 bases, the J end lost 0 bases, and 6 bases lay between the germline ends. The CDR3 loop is CASSLALSSYNEQFF. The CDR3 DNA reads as TGTGCCAGCAGCTTAGCACTAAGCTCCTACAATGAGCAGTTCTTC.

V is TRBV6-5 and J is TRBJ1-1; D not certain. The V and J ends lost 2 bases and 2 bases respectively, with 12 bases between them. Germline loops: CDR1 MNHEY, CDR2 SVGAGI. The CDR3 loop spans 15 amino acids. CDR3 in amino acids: CASSYGPIGNTEAFF. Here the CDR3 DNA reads TGTGCCAGCAGTTACGGGCCGATTGGAAACACTGAAGCTTTCTTT.

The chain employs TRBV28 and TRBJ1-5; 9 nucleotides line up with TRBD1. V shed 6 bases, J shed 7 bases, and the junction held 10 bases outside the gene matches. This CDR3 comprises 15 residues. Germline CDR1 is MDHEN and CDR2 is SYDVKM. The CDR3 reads CASSRGQGRVQPQHF. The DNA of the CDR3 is TGTGCCAGCAGCCGAGGACAGGGGCGGGTGCAGCCCCAGCATTTT. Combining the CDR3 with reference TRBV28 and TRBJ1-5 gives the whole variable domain DVKVTQSSRYLVKRTGEKVFLECVQDMDHENMFWYRQDPGLGLRLIYFSYDVKMKEKGDIPEGYSVSREKKERFSLILESASTNQTSMYLCASSRGQGRVQPQHFGDGTRLSIL.

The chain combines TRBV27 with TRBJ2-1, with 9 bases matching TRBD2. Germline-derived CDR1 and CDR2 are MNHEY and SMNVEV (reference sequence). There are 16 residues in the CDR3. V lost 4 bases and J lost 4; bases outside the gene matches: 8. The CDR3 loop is CASSSPLTSGYNEQFF. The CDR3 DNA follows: TGTGCCAGCAGTTCCCCCCTCACTAGCGGGTACAATGAGCAGTTCTTC.

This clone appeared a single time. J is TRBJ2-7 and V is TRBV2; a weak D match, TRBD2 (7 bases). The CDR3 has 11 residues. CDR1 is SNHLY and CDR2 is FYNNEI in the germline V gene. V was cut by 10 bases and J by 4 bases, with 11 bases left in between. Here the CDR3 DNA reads TGTGCCAACGGGGGGCTGTACGAGCAGTACTTC. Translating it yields CANGGLYEQYF. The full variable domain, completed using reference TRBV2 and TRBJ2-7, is EPEVTQTPSHQVTQMGQEVILRCVPISNHLYFYWYRQILGQKVEFLVSFYNNEISEKSEIFDDQFSVERPDGSNFTLKIRSTKLEDSAMYFCANGGLYEQYFGPGTRLTVT.

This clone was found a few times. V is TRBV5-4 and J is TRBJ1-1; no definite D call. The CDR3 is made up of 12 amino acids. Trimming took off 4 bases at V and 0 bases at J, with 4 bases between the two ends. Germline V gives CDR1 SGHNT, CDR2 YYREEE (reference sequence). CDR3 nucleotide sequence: TGTGCCAGCAGCCTAATGAACACTGAAGCTTTCTTT. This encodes CASSLMNTEAFF.

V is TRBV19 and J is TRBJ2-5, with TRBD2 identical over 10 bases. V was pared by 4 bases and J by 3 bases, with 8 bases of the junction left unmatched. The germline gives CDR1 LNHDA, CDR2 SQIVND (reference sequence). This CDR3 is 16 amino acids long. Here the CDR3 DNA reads TGTGCCAGTAGTAGGGGGAGCGGGAGGGCCGAAGAGACCCAGTACTTC. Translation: CASSRGSGRAEETQYF. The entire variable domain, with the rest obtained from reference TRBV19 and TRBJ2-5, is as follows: DGGITQSPKYLFRKEGQNVTLSCEQNLNHDAMYWYRQDPGQGLRLIYYSQIVNDFQKGDIAEGYSVSREKKESFPLTVTSAQKNPTAFYLCASSRGSGRAEETQYFGPGTRLLVL.